This entry describes one T cell receptor beta chain. What it binds is not known. V lost 7 bases to trimming and J lost 1 base; unmatched junction nucleotides: 7. The CDR3 consists of 15 residues. Germline CDR1 reads SQVTM; CDR2 reads ANQGSEA. This record comes from a study of T cells in Graves' hyperthyroidism and ophthalmopathy. Whole-study context: Sampling of peripheral blood happened at initial diagnosis, prior to any treatment.

When ophthalmopathy did not progress within 18 months, Graves' hyperthyroidism was considered stable. A roughly 9.1 ml volume of fresh peripheral blood provided the PBMCs. Using RNA transcripts as the source, TCR beta CDR3 regions were amplified. The HTBI set primed first-round TCR CDR3 RT-PCR. Using its own MiXCR run on the multiplex PCR reads, TCRdb lists one record per CDR3 protein. The table shows 400,000 to 550,000 distinct CDR3 sequences, with 13% to 15% occurring only once. Whole-study findings and limits: In the blood, most expanded thyroid clonotypes above 0.001 appeared as well.

The rearrangement uses TRBV29-1 and TRBJ2-2, with 9 bases lining up with TRBD2. The sequenced sample consisted of blood. The receptor comes from a woman under 30 with Graves' hyperthyroidism. CDR3 sequence (DNA): TGCAGCGCGGGTTGGACTAGCGAGAACACCGGGGAGCTGTTTTTT. This translates into CSAGWTSENTGELFF.